This T cell receptor beta chain was observed in a study of identical twins. Study observations and caveats: Insertions were reduced in abundant cord blood beta clonotypes but not in memory repertoires.

This clonotype was seen at least ten times. The antigen is unknown. One end of the junction is discordant with germline, which a read error may explain. Only healthy Caucasians were enrolled as donors. A universal primer site was created by template switching, with the cDNA bearing unique molecular identifiers. TCRdb passed the 5' RACE reads through MiXCR, listing each CDR3 protein once. The sample holds 200,000 to 250,000 distinct CDR3 sequences, 6.5% seen once. The germline V gene encodes CDR1 SEHNR and CDR2 FQNEAQ (reference sequence). The CDR3 runs 12 residues. The sample was also reused in another study, on T cells expressing NK-cell markers.

The chain has TRBV7-9 and TRBJ2-3; perhaps TRBD1 as D (5 bases). Sequenced: CD8+ T cells sorted from blood. The origin of this receptor is a woman under 30 in good health. CDR3 sequence reads: CASRILTETQYF. The CDR3 DNA reads as TGTGCCAGCAGAATACTGACAGAGACGCAGTATTTT.